This TCR beta chain was sequenced in a study of control samples from healthy donors and cancer patients. Sequencing used immunoSEQ multiplex PCR; TCRdb keeps in-frame clones, though not all of them. Found here are roughly 180,000 clones, 85% to 95% of them singletons; the top ten hold 1.3% to 1.5%. This TCR came from a woman under 30 in good health. Sequencing used blood.

CDR3 sequence (DNA): TGTGCCAGTAGTGTAGTACAGGGATACTATGGCTACACCTTC. Protein: CASSVVQGYYGYTF. This chain uses TRBV19 with TRBJ1-2; D perhaps matches TRBD1 (6 bases). V was pared by 5 bases and J by 3 bases, with 13 bases between. The CDR3 extends over 14 amino acids. The germline gives CDR1 LNHDA, CDR2 SQIVND (reference sequence). The variable domain in full, completed from reference TRBV19 and TRBJ1-2, reads DGGITQSPKYLFRKEGQNVTLSCEQNLNHDAMYWYRQDPGQGLRLIYYSQIVNDFQKGDIAEGYSVSREKKESFPLTVTSAQKNPTAFYLCASSVVQGYYGYTFGSGTRLTVV.